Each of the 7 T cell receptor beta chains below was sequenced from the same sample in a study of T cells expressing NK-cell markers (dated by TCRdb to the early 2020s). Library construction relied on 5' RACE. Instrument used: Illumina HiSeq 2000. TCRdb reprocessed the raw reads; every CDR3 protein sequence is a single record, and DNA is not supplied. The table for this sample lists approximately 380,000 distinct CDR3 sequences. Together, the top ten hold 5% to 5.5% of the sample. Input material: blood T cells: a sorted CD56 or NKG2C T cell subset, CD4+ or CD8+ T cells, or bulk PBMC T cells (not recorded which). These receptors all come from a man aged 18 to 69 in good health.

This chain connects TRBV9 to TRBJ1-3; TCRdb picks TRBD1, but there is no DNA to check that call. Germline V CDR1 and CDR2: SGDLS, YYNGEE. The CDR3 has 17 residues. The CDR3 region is CASSVTLTGISGNTIYF.

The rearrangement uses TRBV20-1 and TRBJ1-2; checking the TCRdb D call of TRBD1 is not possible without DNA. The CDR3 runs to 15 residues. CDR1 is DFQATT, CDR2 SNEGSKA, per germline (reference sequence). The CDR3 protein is CSARGDSVAGYGYTF.

This chain's CDR3 is CASSPGQGLNIQYF. V gene TRBV12-3 or TRBV12-4 combines with J gene TRBJ2-4; absent DNA, TCRdb's TRBD1 call cannot be checked. This CDR3 comprises 14 residues.

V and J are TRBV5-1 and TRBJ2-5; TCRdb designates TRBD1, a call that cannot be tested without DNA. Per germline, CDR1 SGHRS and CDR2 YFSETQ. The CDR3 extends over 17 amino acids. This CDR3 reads CASSSSYATGSGETQYF.

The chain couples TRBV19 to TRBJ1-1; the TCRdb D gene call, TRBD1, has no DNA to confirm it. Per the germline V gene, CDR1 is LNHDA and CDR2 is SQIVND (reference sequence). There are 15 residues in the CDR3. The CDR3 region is CASSMRTQGNTEAFF.

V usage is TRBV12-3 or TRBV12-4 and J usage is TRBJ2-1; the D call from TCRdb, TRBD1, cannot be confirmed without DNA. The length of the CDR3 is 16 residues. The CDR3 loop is CASSLAHGQGAREQFF.

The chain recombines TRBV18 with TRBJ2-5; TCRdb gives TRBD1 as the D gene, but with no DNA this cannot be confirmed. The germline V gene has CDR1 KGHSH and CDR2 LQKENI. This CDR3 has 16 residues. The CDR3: CASSPRGAGDQETQYF.